This T cell receptor (beta chain) is drawn from a study of blood T cell repertoires in COVID-19. Those who participated ranged in age from 18 to 89 years and resided in roughly 26 US areas. How the authors handled the data: Amplification of reference gene primers was used by the study to estimate nucleated cell counts. The protocol was immunoSEQ multiplex PCR, while the TCRdb copy is restricted to in-frame clones and leaves out a portion. V and J calls and clone size are copied from that table; D and trimming were computed from the DNA. Found here are some 270,000 clones, about 82% of them singletons; the top ten hold about 9.3%. Unmatched junction bases numbered 7, after V lost 5 bases and J lost 4 bases. Germline V CDR1 and CDR2: MNHEY, SVGEGT. The CDR3 has 14 residues.

This sequence joins TRBV6-2 or TRBV6-3 and TRBJ2-5; 7 bases map to TRBD1. Sequences were obtained from PBMCs or T cells enriched from blood (not recorded which). This clonotype was obtained from a woman between 45 and 65 years old with acute COVID-19. CDR3 sequence: CASSDPGGLETQYF. The CDR3 DNA reads TGTGCCAGCAGTGATCCAGGGGGTTTAGAGACCCAGTACTTC.